This is a list of T cell receptor beta chains from one sample in a study of blood T cell repertoires in COVID-19. Using immunoSEQ multiplex PCR, the repertoire was profiled, and TCRdb retains in-frame clones only, with some absent. The sample lists over 200,000 clones; around four fifths were seen once. Sample: peripheral blood. Receptors were obtained from a woman aged 80 or older with active or convalescent COVID-19. Each CDR3 is given without its conserved first and last residue.

v_gene	CDR3aa
TRBV19	ASSIARGNTEAF
TRBV5-6	ASSSGQKETQY
TRBV7-9	ASSLTAGSAYNEQF
TRBV27	ASRRQTEETQY
TRBV21-1	ASSNDLRSGYGYT
TRBV1	TSSLVNGYT
TRBV2	ASRGNRPASSPLH
TRBV4-3	ASSQDRAGVSSYNSPLH
TRBV9	ASSSPTNGNTIY
TRBV2	ASRASGRGNEQF
TRBV19	ASSTGTHGYNEQF
TRBV9	ASSVAGQGTEAF
TRBV28	ASSLVQGGTEAF
TRBV19	ASSMTGMYTGELF
TRBV10-1	ASSTGGLKVYEQY
TRBV30	AWSMKQAIDSPLH
TRBV5-6	ASSPGQDPYEQY
TRBV4-1	ASSHLPPGLAGGRDTQY
TRBV28	ASSLSDRGIYEQY
TRBV18	ASSPGRPQTQY
TRBV30	AWRRAGGAPYEQY
TRBV11-2	ASSKGGAGAPYTQY
TRBV5-6	ASSLDPGETQY
TRBV28	ATTGSSYNSPLH
TRBV11-2	ASSLSGVPDTQY
TRBV7-9	ASSLALPGQGAGYT
TRBV7-2	ALGGNSGANVLT
TRBV7-2	ASSLVQSGELF
TRBV18	ASSLLQGGSGQETQY